This T cell receptor (beta chain) was captured in a study of CD4 T cells in relation to SARS-CoV-2 and coronaviruses. For this clone: Its target is unknown.

The data were produced by immunoSEQ multiplex PCR, yet TCRdb's version contains in-frame clones alone and is incomplete. The table includes around 20,000 clones, approximately 68% detected once. The V end lost 0 bases, the J end lost 3 bases, and 0 bases lay between the germline ends. The CDR3 totals 13 residues. In germline, CDR1 is ENHRY, CDR2 SYGVKD. CD4+ T cells from unexposed donors were obtained before the COVID-19 pandemic (2011-2018). Isolation of CD4+ T cells took place after roughly nine days in culture. The material sequenced was CD4+ T cells from PBMCs, cultured in vitro. The V gene is TRBV10-3, the J gene TRBJ2-6; D is ambiguous. This TCR was sampled from a human donor in good health. The CDR3 coding sequence is TGTGCCATCAGTGAGTCTGGGGCCAACGTCCTGACTTTC. Translated: CAISESGANVLTF.